The text below deals with one T cell receptor (beta chain). This clone's antigen is unknown. The sample holds no much larger clone one base away, and base qualities are not on file. This specimen belongs to a study of cytomegalovirus exposure and HLA in healthy donors listed by TCRdb under 2017. Background for the entire study: An earlier analysis of 587 of the donors reported 250 to 300 Gb of sequence data and 90 million to 120 million unique TCR beta sequences obtained from about 179 million T cells. HLA typing covered class I and class II loci at four-digit resolution. A later genetic analysis took genome-wide SNP genotypes for about 65% of the 666 donors and used that subset as a discovery cohort. A later analysis re-analyzed previously published TCR beta repertoires from several hundred donors and added high-resolution HLA genotyping to study TCR occurrence patterns. An early release covering just under 650 HLA-typed donors comprised roughly 300 gigabases of sequencing data and roughly 85 million unique TCR sequences. To predict cytomegalovirus infection status, the study combined high-throughput TCR immunosequencing, statistical association of individual TCRs with disease status, and machine learning. An earlier analysis of roughly 580 of the donors used high-throughput TCR beta sequencing to judge whether each TCR beta V gene segment behaved as functional or pseudogenic. The later analysis used no new phenotypic data to find candidate immune exposures, relying instead on TCR beta sequences and their occurrence across donors. Using immunosequencing, the study profiled T cell repertoires from 500 to 800 subjects and related those repertoires to cytomegalovirus serostatus. Of the 350 to 450 genotyped donors, 75% to 85% were placed in the genetic ancestry cluster associated with self-reported Caucasian donors. All discovery cohort repertoires had been generated using a single sequencing platform. The study aimed to test whether signatures of past pathogen exposure could be identified by cataloging public T cell receptors. Donor age, sex, ethnicity and CMV serostatus were collected together with the repertoire data. In addition to the first cohort of 666 subjects, a separate validation cohort of some 120 different subjects was used. Five DR-DQ haplotypes were handled as single units for association and clustering, since linkage in the cohort was strong. Among almost 400 genotyped donors of the cohort, an average of 235,054 unique TCR beta nucleotide sequences were sequenced per donor, roughly 20% of them non-productive. Typing coverage varied by locus: roughly 620-640 donors for A, B, C, DRB1 and DQB1; roughly 560 for DQA1; 606 for DPA1; around 450 for DPB1.

CDR1 SGHTS and CDR2 YDEGEE were looked up in the germline V gene. Including cysteine and phenylalanine, the CDR3 has 14 amino acids. The DNA shown is the 42-base CDR3, in frame from base 1. V is clipped by 0 bases and J by 11 bases, and the sequence between their germline boundaries is 15 bases long. On the study overall, not on this receptor specifically: The sequencing pipeline was judged likely to have produced a cluster of highly shared sequence variants as a technical artifact. The only immune exposure information available for the cohort was CMV serostatus. The presence/absence analyses assumed that sequencing depth was roughly uniform across donors, and that assumption may not be true. Correlated functional status among segregating V segments might be attributable to linkage disequilibrium, but an unknown experimental factor could not be ruled out. While some public TCRs were present in many individuals, most TCR sequences turned up only very rarely across donors. The study gave a list of some 150 TCR beta chains associated with cytomegalovirus. According to a later genetic analysis, donors in an Asian-associated ancestry cluster had fewer N-insertions in productive TCRs than the approximately 690-donor mean. HLA typing was unavailable for some donors at each locus, so association tests used only the typed subset. A later analysis reported that several top co-occurrence clusters appeared linked to parvovirus B19, influenza, CMV and Epstein-Barr virus. In a later analysis, TCR association rates were found to vary across HLA loci, with the most associated TCRs seen for DRB1 alleles and the fewest for HLA-C alleles. In a later analysis, around 15,000 TCR beta sequences were associated with specific HLA alleles at a false discovery rate of 0.05. A few of the identified cytomegalovirus-associated TCR beta chains were confirmed in vitro to be specific for cytomegalovirus antigens. The classifier was reported to diagnose cytomegalovirus status with high specificity and sensitivity in both the original cohort and the validation cohort. The authors suggested that the approach could potentially be generalized to other disease states and immunological phenotypes. The 87-base-pair reads could not distinguish some IMGT-functional V segments, including TRBV6-2 and TRBV6-3, so those segments were excluded. When HLA alleles, especially DR and DQ, strongly co-occurred, TCR associations were difficult to assign to individual alleles. An earlier analysis of approximately 500 of the donors showed that most TCR beta V segments appeared in productive rearrangements either about 90% or about 30% of the time, which broadly matched IMGT annotations. In a later analysis, HLA-associated TCR beta chains showed more clonal expansion and lower generation probabilities than non-associated chains that were equally common. The cohort was sequenced for TCR beta chains only, and without alpha or paired-chain data the features that could be detected were limited. A further reported finding was that TCR beta sequences accurately predicted the HLA-A and HLA-B alleles for most subjects in the first cohort. A later analysis found that most CMV-associated TCR beta chains appeared HLA-restricted, with HLA associations seemingly driven largely by CMV exposure. Because counts were too low, about 17 rarely observed V segments, including chromosome 9 orphons, were excluded from the earlier analysis of 587 of the donors. A later genetic analysis associated a missense DCLRE1C variant with V-gene and J-gene trimming of TCR beta chains, and an independent cohort replicated the association.

The cohort was made up of approximately 700 healthy bone marrow donors. All cohort members were sampled while nominally healthy, although unrecorded immune exposures were likely present. The donor was CMV seropositive and belonged to the group of about 290 seropositive cohort members. A peripheral blood sample was provided by each donor, and peripheral blood mononuclear cells were used for TCR beta sequencing. The Qiagen DNeasy Blood Extraction Kit was used to extract genomic DNA from the blood cell samples. The library was prepared using the immunoSEQ multiplex PCR assay. For the multiplex PCR, a mixture combining 60 forward primers for TCR Vbeta segments and 13 reverse primers for TCR Jbeta segments was used. The CDR3 region of rearranged TCR beta genes was amplified from genomic DNA by a multiplex PCR assay. The Illumina HiSeq System was used to sequence the amplified TCR beta libraries as 87-base-pair reads. Concerning the study's data processing: A later analysis tallied 75 million to 85 million unique TCR beta chains across the approximately 670 repertoires, and some 10 million of those chains were shared by two or more donors. A nearest-neighbor algorithm error-corrected the raw reads and collapsed the reads into unique sequences, merging closely related sequences to remove PCR and sequencing errors. CDR3 sequences were aligned to IMGT reference sequences to assign V, D and J gene segments. Each retained sequence needed at least a six-nucleotide match to both a V gene segment and a J gene segment. Rearrangements were classified as productive when the CDR3 lacked stop codons and remained in frame with V and J, and all other rearrangements were classified as non-productive. Following IMGT convention, CDR3 was defined as the stretch from the second conserved V-encoded cysteine to the conserved J-encoded phenylalanine. The earlier analysis of about 610 of the donors excluded any sequence lacking an unambiguous match to a single V gene segment. In an earlier analysis of roughly 500 of the donors, V segments were called functional above 56.7% productive rearrangements and were called segregating when the between-donor standard deviation exceeded 5%. A statistical classification framework was built for diagnosing cytomegalovirus status from the catalog of TCR beta chain sequences. In a later analysis, V and J genes were assigned by comparing TCR nucleotide sequences against IMGT/GENE-DB human TR gene sequences. The TCRdist pipeline was used in a later analysis to assign CDR3 sequences and most-parsimonious VDJ recombination scenarios. In a later analysis, each TCR beta chain was defined by its CDR3 amino acid sequence together with its V-gene family, and reads lacking a unique V-gene family were excluded. A later analysis removed 500 to 600 highly shared, low-generation-probability nucleotide sequences to deal with suspected cross-contamination and a sequencing artifact. In a later analysis, a clonal expansion index was calculated for each public chain from normalized within-repertoire ranks of inferred template counts. Generation probabilities in a later analysis came from a VDJ recombination model fitted to out-of-frame rearrangements, and those results were checked against IGoR. In a later analysis, TCR-TCR, TCR-HLA and TCR-CMV co-occurrence was scored with hypergeometric tests, and a repertoire-size bias correction was applied to TCR pairs. A later analysis estimated false discovery rates by permuting HLA or CMV assignments 20 times. In a later analysis, co-occurring TCRs were grouped using DBSCAN, with TCRdist sequence similarity added in when clustering inside HLA-allele-positive subsets. Repertoires with fewer than 30,000 or more than 120,000 public chains, plus five repertoires with anomalous nucleotide sharing, were excluded from co-occurrence clustering. TCRdb retrieved this table from immuneACCESS and kept in-frame rearrangements only. Not all clones are present; in checked studies, unresolved V genes account for under half, and no reason is known for the remainder. The V and J calls and clone size come from that table; D and trimming were worked out from the DNA. Within this sample are roughly 160,000 clones, with around 78% of them counted one time only. The top ten constitute around 3.1% of the sample.

The source material was PBMCs. This clonotype originated in a woman aged 50 to 60 in good health and CMV-seropositive. The sequence is built from TRBV5-8 and TRBJ1-3, and TRBD1 may be the D gene, going by 6 matching bases. CDR3 reads: CASSLDRAGRAIYF. The nucleotide sequence is given as TGTGCCAGCAGCTTGGACAGGGCGGGGAGGGCCATATATTTT.